This entry describes one T cell receptor (beta chain). As originally analysed: It was from reference gene primer amplification that nucleated cell counts were estimated. Sequencing was performed with immunoSEQ multiplex PCR; in TCRdb, only in-frame clones are kept and a portion is missing. The D gene and trimming were derived from the DNA, and the V and J assignments and clone size from that table. The data show approximately 200,000 clones, with about 88% seen just once and approximately 1.1% held by the top ten. This sample was taken from a study of blood T cell repertoires in COVID-19. Overall study context: Acute-phase and convalescent COVID-19 samples originated in the United States, Italy and Spain.

The V gene's germline CDR1 is DFQATT and CDR2 SNEGSKA (reference sequence). V gave up 3 bases and J gave up 5 bases, with 7 bases separating them. CDR3 size: 11 residues. The clonotype originates from a young man with acute or convalescent COVID-19. V gene TRBV20-1 combines with J gene TRBJ2-5; D uncertain. What was sequenced was peripheral blood. The DNA for the CDR3 is TGCAGTGCTAGGCGGCTTGAGACCCAGTACTTC. This sequence encodes CSARRLETQYF.